The clone carrying this TCR beta chain was counted many times. Looked up from germline, CDR1 is SEHNR and CDR2 is FQNEAQ (reference sequence). The CDR3 has 14 residues. The J segment lost 5 bases and the V segment lost 3 bases, leaving 2 bases of the junction unmatched. The sample is drawn from a study of T cells in Graves' hyperthyroidism and ophthalmopathy. Amplified TCR beta CDR3 regions derived from RNA transcripts. First-round RT-PCR of the TCR CDR3 relied on the HTBI primer set. From the multiplex PCR reads, TCRdb called clonotypes with MiXCR, one entry per CDR3 protein. The top ten clones hold less than 8.5% of a sample with over 650,000 distinct CDR3 sequences, over 40% of them seen once.

Specimen: peripheral blood or thyroid tissue (not recorded which). This sequence was found in an adult man with Graves' disease, either hyperthyroidism or ophthalmopathy (not recorded which). The chain recombines TRBV7-9 with TRBJ1-5, with 9 bases identical to TRBD1. CDR3 loop: CASSLRTGDQPQHF. As DNA, the CDR3 is TGTGCCAGCAGCTTGAGGACAGGGGATCAGCCCCAGCATTTT.